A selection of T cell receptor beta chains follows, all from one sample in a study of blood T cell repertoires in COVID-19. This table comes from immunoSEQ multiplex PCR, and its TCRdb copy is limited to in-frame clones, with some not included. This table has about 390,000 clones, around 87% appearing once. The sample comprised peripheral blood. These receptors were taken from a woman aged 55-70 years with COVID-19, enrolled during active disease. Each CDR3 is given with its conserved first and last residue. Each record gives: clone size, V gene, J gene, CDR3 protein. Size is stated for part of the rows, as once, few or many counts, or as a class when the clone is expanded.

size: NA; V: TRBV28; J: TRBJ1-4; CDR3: CASRRDRVPFF
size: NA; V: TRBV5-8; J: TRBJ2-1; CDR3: CASSLYGTAYNEQFF
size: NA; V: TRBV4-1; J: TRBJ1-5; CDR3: CASSPVSGGLNQPQHF
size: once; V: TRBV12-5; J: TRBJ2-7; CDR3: CASGLLGPRGSYEQYF
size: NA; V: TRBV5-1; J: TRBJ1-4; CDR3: CASSLSGPPQQGWTNEKLFF
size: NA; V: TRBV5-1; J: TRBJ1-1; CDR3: CASSLGRGFNTEAFF
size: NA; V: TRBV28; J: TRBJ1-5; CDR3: CASSSTGGHQPQHF
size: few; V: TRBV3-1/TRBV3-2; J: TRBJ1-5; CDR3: CASSSGQNIQPQHF
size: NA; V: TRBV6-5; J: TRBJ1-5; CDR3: CASSPGGQYQPQHF
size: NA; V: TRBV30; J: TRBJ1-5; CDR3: CAWSWGLNNQPQHF
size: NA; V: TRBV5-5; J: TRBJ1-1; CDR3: CASSLVAGPSTIAFF
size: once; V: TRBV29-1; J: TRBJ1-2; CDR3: CSVDSRAGYTF
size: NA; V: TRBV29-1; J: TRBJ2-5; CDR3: CSGGRETQYF
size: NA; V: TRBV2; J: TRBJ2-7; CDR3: CASSVGLAGIDEQYF
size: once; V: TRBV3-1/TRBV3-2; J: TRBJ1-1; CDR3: CASSPPTGRSEAFF
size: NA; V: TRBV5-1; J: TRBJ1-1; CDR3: CASSFEGDTEAFF
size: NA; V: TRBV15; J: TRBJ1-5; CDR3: CATSGRGSNQPQHF